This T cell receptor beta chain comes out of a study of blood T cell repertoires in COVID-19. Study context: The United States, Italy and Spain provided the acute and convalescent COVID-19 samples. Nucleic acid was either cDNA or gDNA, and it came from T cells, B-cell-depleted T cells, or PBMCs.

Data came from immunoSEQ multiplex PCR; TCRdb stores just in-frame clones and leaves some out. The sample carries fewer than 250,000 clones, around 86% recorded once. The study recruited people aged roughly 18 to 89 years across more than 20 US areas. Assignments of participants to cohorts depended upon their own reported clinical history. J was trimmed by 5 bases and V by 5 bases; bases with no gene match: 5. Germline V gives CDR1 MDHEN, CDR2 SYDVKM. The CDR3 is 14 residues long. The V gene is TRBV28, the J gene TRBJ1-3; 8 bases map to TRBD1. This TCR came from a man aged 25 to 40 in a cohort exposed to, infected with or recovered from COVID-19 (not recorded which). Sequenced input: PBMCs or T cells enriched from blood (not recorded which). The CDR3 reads CASSGRGLRNTIYF. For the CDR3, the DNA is TGTGCCAGCAGTGGCAGGGGGCTTCGAAACACCATATATTTT. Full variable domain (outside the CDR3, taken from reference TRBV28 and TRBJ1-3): DVKVTQSSRYLVKRTGEKVFLECVQDMDHENMFWYRQDPGLGLRLIYFSYDVKMKEKGDIPEGYSVSREKKERFSLILESASTNQTSMYLCASSGRGLRNTIYFGEGSWLTVV.